This T cell receptor (beta chain) derives from a study of T cells in Graves' hyperthyroidism and ophthalmopathy (dated by TCRdb to about 2019). General notes on the study: Peripheral blood samples were taken at the time of initial diagnosis, prior to any treatment. To identify distinguishing TCR V-J signatures, a discovery cohort of roughly 100 patients was used, comprising approximately 40 with Graves' ophthalmopathy and about 59 with stable Graves' hyperthyroidism. Prospective prediction of ophthalmopathy was tested in an independent validation cohort of approximately 19 hyperthyroidism patients and 17 patients who later progressed to ophthalmopathy. The roughly 100 discovery patients were randomly split 7:3 into training and test sets. In about 6 Graves' hyperthyroidism patients, the study also compared T-cell repertoires from thyroid tissue with T-cell repertoires from blood. Following sampling, methimazole starting at 30 mg daily was given to hyperthyroidism patients, and high-dose intravenous methylprednisolone was given to ophthalmopathy patients. The paper reports TCR Vbeta CDR3 sequencing of approximately 140 peripheral blood samples: approximately 41 ophthalmopathy, about 75 hyperthyroidism and 17 progressor patients.

The TCR beta CDR3 regions were amplified from the RNA transcripts. The first round of RT-PCR for the TCR CDR3 was performed with the HTBI primer set and the Qiagen OneStep RT-PCR kit. Libraries were constructed in a second round of multiplex PCR, after which size selection and purification were carried out. The libraries were sequenced on an Illumina HiSeq2000 using paired-end 100 bp reads. Under the source paper's analysis protocol: Raw data were processed with SOAPnuke, discarding reads with adapters, uncalled bases, mean Phred below 15, or no exact constant-primer or identifier match. COPE v1.2.5 was used to merge high-quality paired reads, and clonotypes were defined as unique nucleotide sequences. MiTCR v1.1 was used to align clonotypes to the IMGT TRBV, TRBD and TRBJ reference segments. The analysis included only V-J combinations with a frequency above 0.0001, which together covered 99% to 99.2% of the repertoires. The TCS score was defined as the ratio of F50 (clonal expansion) to E x V (chaos), calculated using BLOSUM62-based TCRdist between CDR3 peptides within each V-J. Welch's t-statistics and random forest reduced 500 to 650 V-J features to 13, which were used in a naive Bayes classifier (R e1071). The public sequencing data were trimmed at Q25 with fastp and processed into clonotypes with MiXCR by TCRdb, which kept only in-frame beta chains. Every distinct CDR3 protein forms one entry, paired with its most common genes and DNA. TCRdb, rather than the study authors, made the V and J calls. Present in this sample are more than 500,000 distinct CDR3 sequences, 15% to 20% of which were seen just once. Clones ranked in the top ten supply approximately 3.9% of the sample.

The CDR3 holds 15 amino acids from the cysteine to the phenylalanine. Here the CDR3 DNA is all that survives: 45 bases in frame from base 1. The germline V gene supplies CDR1 MDHEN and CDR2 SYDVKM. V and J lose 1 base and 0 bases, and a span of 7 bases separates them. Stable Graves' hyperthyroidism was defined as the absence of progression to ophthalmopathy over 18 months of follow-up. The hyperthyroidism patients were between 18 and 65 years old and newly diagnosed, with a disease duration of less than 2 months. Exclusion was applied to patients with uncontrolled infections, other autoimmune diseases, pregnancy or lactation. Clinical symptoms, serum thyroxine and TRAb, thyroid ultrasound, and orbital computed tomography formed the basis for the diagnoses. Ficoll-Paque density gradient centrifugation was used to isolate PBMCs from 8.5 to 10 ml of fresh peripheral blood. Total RNA was extracted using Trizol reagent, and RNA quality was assessed on an Agilent 2100 Bioanalyzer.

What the work shows at the level of the full study, not this receptor alone: Blood samples also contained most of the expanded thyroid clonotypes (frequency above 0.001), which suggests that blood repertoires may reflect thyroid immune responses. No statistical method was used to fix the sample size in advance, and group allocation was not hidden from the investigators. In validation, progression to ophthalmopathy was predicted by the model with more than 65% sensitivity and around 75% specificity, a median of approximately 6.5 months before onset. In cross-validation, a model built on a 13 V-J signature told ophthalmopathy apart from stable hyperthyroidism with 85% to 90% sensitivity and around 84% specificity, and in testing the same model reached 80%/75%.

This clonotype was found many times. Its antigen remains unidentified. Per-base quality was not reported, and no clone a single base away is much larger than it. The V and J genes are TRBV28 and TRBJ1-3; the D gene remains uncertain. The specimen sequenced was blood. The receptor was isolated from a woman aged 25 to 39 with Graves' hyperthyroidism. For the CDR3, the sequence is CASSLSSNSGNTIYF. At the DNA level, the sequence is TGTGCCAGCAGTTTATCGTCCAACTCTGGAAACACCATATATTTT. The full variable domain, completed from the reference TRBV28 and TRBJ1-3 proteins outside the CDR3, reads DVKVTQSSRYLVKRTGEKVFLECVQDMDHENMFWYRQDPGLGLRLIYFSYDVKMKEKGDIPEGYSVSREKKERFSLILESASTNQTSMYLCASSLSSNSGNTIYFGEGSWLTVV.